Below, one TCR beta chain is given with its context. The antigen this receptor binds is unknown. No much larger clonotype is one base removed from it; base qualities were not supplied. This sample stems from a study of shared clonotypes between healthy human individuals (dated by TCRdb to between 2020 and 2021). About the investigation overall: The cohort included three men and a couple of women between 18 and 49 years of age. To increase sequencing depth and limit assay-specific biases, TCR repertoire library preparation and sequencing were carried out by different laboratories using diverse techniques. For each donor, three plates each were used for CD4 naive and CD4 memory, two plates were used for CD8 naive, and one plate was used for CD8 memory. To estimate repertoire size and how much clonotypes are shared between individuals, the study performed deep sequencing of blood TCR repertoires from a few healthy adults. Per donor, leukapheresis produced somewhere between about 0.9 and 9.5 billion PBMCs.

The research as a whole found: Naive subsets generally had larger estimated clonotype richness than memory subsets did. Even with the large sequencing depth, rarefaction of the sorted-subset datasets indicated that sequencing was incomplete. The small number of donors limited the genetic and exposure-history diversity represented. Pairwise subsampling led to the expectation that sequencing depth would affect the degree of clonotype sharing among donors. Higher generation probabilities were observed for clonotypes shared by all four sorted-subset donors than for non-shared clonotypes. Only blood was sampled, and tissue TCR repertoires likely differ from those in blood. Sharing across several donors was observed for approximately 5% of naive CD4, around 3.5% of naive CD8, 2% to 2.5% of memory CD4, and roughly 0.4% of memory CD8 clonotypes.

Using the deep immunoSEQ assay, TCR CDR3 regions were amplified from genomic DNA by multiplex PCR. Extracted genomic DNA from each cell subset was spread evenly across all wells of several immunoSEQ 96-well plates, with each plate serving as a replicate. For sorted subsets, about 200 ng genomic DNA, equal to tens of thousands of T cell genomes, was loaded into each replicate PCR. Purified libraries were quantified with a Qubit 3.0 fluorometer, sized on a Bioanalyzer 2100, and re-quantified with the KAPA Library Quantification kit. Each immunoSEQ 96-well plate was sequenced on its own single-read 150-cycle Illumina NextSeq 550 flow cell. Under the source paper's analysis protocol: Because the immunoSEQ output included only junctional sequences and no quality scores, the filtering could not be the same as the filtering used for full-length reads. To assign V/J genes and CDR3, sequences were annotated against IMGT germline references using PyIR, a Python wrapper for IgBLAST v1.9. Any read was removed if the V/J assignment was weak (E-value above 1e-6), the CDR3 was missing, or the read contained stop codons, out-of-frame junctions, or ambiguous translated residues. V3J clonotypes were defined as sequences sharing the same inferred V gene, J gene, and CDR3 amino acid sequence. Percentage overlap between repertoires was computed as shared unique clonotypes divided by the size of the smaller repertoire. Repertoire richness was assessed with RTK rarefaction, the Chao1 estimator, and Recon v2.1 estimates of unobserved clonotypes. For all TCRbeta clonotypes obtained by the gDNA method from a few donors, generation probabilities were computed with OLGA. Here the immuneACCESS table is served through TCRdb, limited to in-frame sequences with V and J called. Missing clones are a known gap in these copies; in checked studies unresolved V genes cover under half, and the rest lacks a known reason. V and J calls and clone size come straight from that table; D and trimming were deduced from the DNA. In all, the sample holds about 2.3 million clones, and more than 80% of those were seen once. 0.39% of the sample belongs to the ten largest clones.

The donors were healthy, HIV-negative adults with no recently reported acute infections or vaccinations. Every donor was a Caucasian adult living in Nashville, Tennessee, USA. Magnetic negative selection was used to enrich CD4+ T cells, after which naive cells were positively selected on CD45RA and the negative fraction became the memory subset. After blood collection by leukapheresis, PBMCs were isolated using Ficoll-Histopaque density gradient centrifugation and then cryopreserved in the vapor phase of liquid nitrogen. Analytical flow cytometry was used to check the purity and quantity of every magnetically sorted T cell population. From each sorted fraction, genomic DNA was isolated and quantified by UV absorbance on a Nanodrop 2000c. This clonotype was obtained from a man aged 18 to 29 in good health. Some clones in this sample may be carry-over from other donors' samples. The sequencing input was naive CD4+ T cells from PBMCs. This specimen's cell subset or site label, interpreted: CD45RA+ positively selected.

Read as DNA, the sequence is TGTGCCAGCAGCCCGGGTCTTCCGACAGGGCATGGCTACACCTTC. Its translation reads: CASSPGLPTGHGYTF. The V and J genes are TRBV7-3 and TRBJ1-2; 7 of the junction bases match TRBD1. V and J are trimmed by 5 bases and 6 bases, and the gene matches miss 12 bases of the junction. The germline V gene provides CDR1 SGHTA and CDR2 FQGTGA. The CDR3 goes from the cysteine to the phenylalanine over 15 residues. CDR3 DNA only is kept here, 45 bases in frame from base 1.